This T cell receptor beta chain was captured by sequencing in a study of CXCR3-negative and CXCR3-positive naive CD8 T cells. On this clonotype: Its matching antigen is unknown.

Among CD8+ T cells, naive ones were CD45RO-CCR7+CD27+CD95-. Findings of the study overall: Greater hydrophobicity was found in TRB CDR3s of CXCR3-positive naive cells than of CXCR3-negative naive cells.

The CDR3 spans 15 residues. Germline V lookup: CDR1 MDHEN, CDR2 SYDVKM. UMI labels and 5' RACE were used to prepare the TRB cDNA libraries. TCRdb reprocessed the 5' RACE reads and stores each CDR3 protein as one record, lacking DNA. The data show tens of thousands of distinct CDR3 sequences, and the top ten clones hold roughly 0.8%. V gene TRBV28 combines with J gene TRBJ2-7; the D gene TCRdb calls, TRBD1, cannot be checked with no DNA. Sample: naive CXCR3+ CD8+ T cells from blood. Stated subset: CD45RO-CCR7+CD27+CD95- naive CD8+ T cells expressing CXCR3 (TNR3+). The TCR sequence derives from a human donor in good health. Some clones in this sample may be carry-over from other donors' samples. The CDR3 protein is CAIKPPGRAPNEQYF.